The 17 T cell receptor beta chains presented below share a single source sample, sequenced in a study of shared clonotypes between healthy human individuals. Repertoires were generated with immunoSEQ multiplex PCR, while TCRdb's copy carries only in-frame clones and drops some. The top ten hold around 15% of the sample, which has under 350,000 clones, around 86% seen once. Sequencing input: memory CD8+ T cells sorted from blood. As to subset: CD45RO+ cells pooled with CCR7-negative TemRA cells. The receptors here all came from a man younger than 35 in good health.

V gene TRBV2 combines with J gene TRBJ2-3, with 14 bases lining up with TRBD2. Germline V lookup: CDR1 SNHLY, CDR2 FYNNEI. CDR3 length equals 17 residues. V dropped 4 bases and J dropped 2; count of bases not matched to a gene: 5. The CDR3 DNA follows: TGTGCCAGCAGTGGGACTAGCGGGAGGTCGGACACAGATACGCAGTATTTT. It encodes CASSGTSGRSDTDTQYF.

J is TRBJ2-3 and V is TRBV7-9; no definite D call. Germline assignment: CDR1 SEHNR and CDR2 FQNEAQ (reference sequence). The CDR3 extends over 16 amino acids. Trimming took off 3 bases at V and 5 bases at J, with 18 bases between the two ends. CDR3 DNA: TGTGCCAGCAGCTTCTTTGTCCTGGGATTGGAAGATACGCAGTATTTT. This codes for CASSFFVLGLEDTQYF.

The V gene is TRBV5-6, the J gene TRBJ2-1, with D unclear. V lost 2 bases and J 9 bases, leaving 6 bases between the germline ends. Germline loops: CDR1 SGHDT, CDR2 YYEEEE. This CDR3 has 11 residues. This CDR3 is CASSFSSEQFF. The CDR3 bases are TGTGCCAGCAGCTTCTCGAGTGAGCAGTTCTTC.

Many counts were recorded for this clone. The genes are TRBV19 and TRBJ2-2, with TRBD2 as a possible D gene (5 bases). The CDR3 runs 14 residues. The germline gives CDR1 LNHDA, CDR2 SQIVND (reference sequence). V lost 7 bases, J lost 2 bases, and 11 bases lay in between. Here the CDR3 DNA reads TGTGCCAGTATTGACCTAGCAAACACCGGGGAGCTGTTTTTT. Protein sequence: CASIDLANTGELFF.

The V and J genes are TRBV19 and TRBJ2-1; TRBD2 agrees at 8 bases. In germline, CDR1 is LNHDA, CDR2 SQIVND (reference sequence). The CDR3 consists of 16 residues. V lost 8 bases to trimming and J lost 6 bases; unmatched junction nucleotides: 15. DNA of the CDR3: TGTGCCAGTGAAACCGGGGGGCCTAGCGGGTCCAATGAGCAGTTCTTC. Protein sequence: CASETGGPSGSNEQFF.

The chain uses TRBV11-2 and TRBJ2-7, with 11 bases lining up with TRBD2. This CDR3 region has 14 residues. V shed 5 bases and J 2 bases; nucleotides not matched to a gene: 2. Germline V gene sequence: CDR1 SGHAT, CDR2 FQNNGV. The CDR3 DNA is TGTGCCAGCAGCCAGGGACTAGCGGCCTACGAGCAGTACTTC. It yields the protein CASSQGLAAYEQYF. Drawing the rest from reference TRBV11-2 and TRBJ2-7, the complete variable domain is EAGVAQSPRYKIIEKRQSVAFWCNPISGHATLYWYQQILGQGPKLLIQFQNNGVVDDSQLPKDRFSAERLKGVDSTLKIQPAKLEDSAVYLCASSQGLAAYEQYFGPGTRLTVT.

This clone appeared a single time. The chain joins TRBV5-1 to TRBJ1-2; possible D gene TRBD1, 5 bases. This CDR3 has 15 residues. Trimming shortened V by 7 bases and J by 4 bases, and 20 bases separated the two germline ends. CDR1 and CDR2 from the germline V gene are SGHRS and YFSETQ. CDR3 nucleotides: TGCGCCAGCGCAGACGGACATCCTGGACTCTATGGCTACACCTTC. This codes for CASADGHPGLYGYTF. The full variable domain, completed using reference TRBV5-1 and TRBJ1-2, is KAGVTQTPRYLIKTRGQQVTLSCSPISGHRSVSWYQQTPGQGLQFLFEYFSETQRNKGNFPGRFSGRQFSNSRSEMNVSTLELGDSALYLCASADGHPGLYGYTFGSGTRLTVV.

The J gene is TRBJ2-3, the V gene TRBV5-6; 7 bases fit TRBD1. This CDR3 has 16 residues. Per the germline V gene, CDR1 is SGHDT and CDR2 is YYEEEE. The junction had 7 bases not matched to a gene; V was cut back by 0 bases and J by 3 bases. The CDR3 bases are TGTGCCAGCAGCTTGGGAACAGGGGAACCTACAGATACGCAGTATTTT. Residues: CASSLGTGEPTDTQYF.

V and J are TRBV7-9 and TRBJ2-3, with TRBD2 matching 12 bases. This CDR3 spans 16 amino acids. Germline CDR1 reads SEHNR; CDR2 reads FQNEAQ (reference sequence). Germline trimming cut 4 bases from V and 2 bases from J; bases unmatched to any gene: 4. CDR3 in DNA: TGTGCCAGCAGCTGGGGACTAGCGGGTTTCACAGATACGCAGTATTTT. Translation: CASSWGLAGFTDTQYF.

The chain uses TRBV5-5 and TRBJ1-6; no clear D. CDR1 and CDR2 from the germline V gene are SGHKS and YYEKEE (reference sequence). The CDR3 is 16 residues long. The germline V and J ends were trimmed by 2 bases and 0 bases, with 9 bases remaining between them. CDR3 in amino acids: CASSFSVSSYNSPLHF. DNA for the CDR3: TGTGCCAGCAGCTTCAGTGTGAGCTCCTATAATTCACCCCTCCACTTT.

The rearrangement links TRBV4-1 to TRBJ1-6; TRBD1 agrees at 8 bases. CDR3 length: 15 amino acids. J was trimmed by 6 bases and V by 10 bases; bases with no gene match: 11. CDR1 is MGHRA, CDR2 YSYEKL, per germline. The CDR3, as DNA: TGCGCCACCCAAGACAGGGGAACGAGTAATTCACCCCTCCACTTT. Translation: CATQDRGTSNSPLHF.

This chain links TRBV30 with TRBJ2-7, with D unresolved. Trimming stripped 4 bases from V and 3 bases from J, with 10 bases between. CDR3 size: 12 residues. The germline CDR1 and CDR2 sequences are GTSNPN and SVGIG (reference sequence). The CDR3 DNA sequence: TGTGCCTGGACTACCCAAGACTACGAGCAGTACTTC. It encodes CAWTTQDYEQYF.

V and J are TRBV6-1 and TRBJ1-2; D gene ambiguous. Looked up from germline, CDR1 is MNHNS and CDR2 is SASEGT. The germline V and J ends were trimmed by 3 bases and 4 bases, with 9 bases remaining between them. The CDR3 covers 13 residues. Written as DNA, the CDR3 is TGTGCCAGCAGTGACCCATTCTTCTATGGCTACACCTTC. Protein sequence: CASSDPFFYGYTF.

This clone was recorded only once. J is TRBJ1-6 and V is TRBV6-6; D is uncertain. The CDR3 length is 13 residues. V gave up 0 bases and J gave up 11 bases, with 8 bases separating them. Germline CDR1 and CDR2: MNHNY and SVGAGI (reference sequence). Here the CDR3 reads CASSYSIPTPLHF. As DNA, the CDR3 is TGTGCCAGCAGTTACTCGATACCTACACCCCTCCACTTT.

V and J are TRBV27 and TRBJ2-1, with 8 bases matching TRBD1. The CDR3 is 14 amino acids. V shed 3 bases and J 8 bases; nucleotides not matched to a gene: 6. Per the germline V gene, CDR1 is MNHEY and CDR2 is SMNVEV (reference sequence). The CDR3 bases are TGTGCCAGCAGTTTGGACAGGGAGGAGGATGAGCAGTTCTTC. This sequence encodes CASSLDREEDEQFF.

Written as DNA, the CDR3 is TGTGCCAGAAGCTTGGTATATACTAATGAAAAACTGTTTTTT. Protein product: CARSLVYTNEKLFF. The V call is TRBV5-3, the J call TRBJ1-4; D ambiguous. TRBV5-3 is classed as an ORF, of uncertain function. This CDR3 region has 14 residues. Trimming pared 0 bases from V and 2 bases from J, leaving 5 bases between.

The chain carries TRBV7-9 and TRBJ2-7, with 10 bases lining up with TRBD2. CDR1 is SEHNR and CDR2 is FQNEAQ in the germline V gene (reference sequence). J was trimmed by 7 bases and V by 1 base; bases with no gene match: 10. The CDR3 loop spans 16 amino acids. The CDR3 DNA is TGTGCCAGCAGCTTAGTAGGAGCGGGAGGGCCTTATGAGCAGTACTTC. This codes for CASSLVGAGGPYEQYF.